This TCR beta chain was identified in a study of monozygotic twins with inflammatory bowel disease. Germline V gene data show CDR1 as SGHRS and CDR2 as YFSETQ. The CDR3 totals 16 residues. The template-switching step introduced UMIs that carried a 6-nucleotide sample barcode. TCRdb reprocessed the 5' RACE reads and stores each CDR3 protein as one record, lacking DNA. This repertoire includes a few hundred thousand distinct CDR3 sequences. Findings of the study overall: IBD patients shared fewer clonotypes with others than healthy twins, especially with disease activity. Support for any single strong IBD-associated signal or clonotype was not found.

Concerning this clonotype itself: The antigen is not known.

Sample: blood. The receptor comes from a human donor with ulcerative colitis or Crohn's disease, or a healthy co-twin of an affected twin (not recorded which). The V and J genes are TRBV5-1 and TRBJ2-1; the TCRdb call, TRBD1, lacks DNA for checking. The CDR3 loop reads CASSLGGGISYNEQFF.